The rows below give T cell receptor beta chains drawn from one sample of a study of cytotoxic CD8 clonotypes in ibrutinib-treated CLL. TCRdb keeps only in-frame clones here, not all; method: immunoSEQ multiplex PCR. The data contain approximately 190,000 clones, 65% to 80% of them singletons. The source was PBMCs, collected after 12 months of ibrutinib treatment. The receptor set was obtained from a human donor with chronic lymphocytic leukemia. Each CDR3 is given with its conserved first and last residue. D genes are given only for firm matches. Where a row states a size, it is once, few, many or the class of an expanded clone; other rows omit it.

>TRBD1|TRBJ1-6|TRBV19|-
TGTGCCAGTAGCCCTTGGACAGGGGGCGAGCTTAATTCACCCCTCCACTTT
CASSPWTGGELNSPLHF
>-|TRBJ1-1|TRBV6-5|once
TGTGCCAGCAGTTACTCCAGGACAGTGTTTAACACTGAAGCTTTCTTT
CASSYSRTVFNTEAFF
>TRBD1|TRBJ1-2|TRBV30|-
TGTGCCTGGACCCCACAGGGGGCGGTTTATGGCTACACCTTC
CAWTPQGAVYGYTF
>-|TRBJ2-2|TRBV5-1|-
TGCGCCAGCAGCCACAAGAACACCGGGGAGCTGTTTTTT
CASSHKNTGELFF
>-|TRBJ1-2|TRBV6-5|-
TGTGCCAGCAGCCCCGGGACGGTTAATTATGGCTACACCTTC
CASSPGTVNYGYTF
>-|TRBJ1-2|TRBV5-1|-
TGCGCCAGCAGGACCCCGGGACAAGGGGTAGGCTACACCTTC
CASRTPGQGVGYTF
>-|TRBJ1-5|TRBV5-6|once
TGTGCCAGCAGCTTGGGACAGGACATCCCTGCTCAGCCCCAGCATTTT
CASSLGQDIPAQPQHF
>TRBD1|TRBJ1-4|TRBV27|-
TGTGCCAGCAGTTCCCCCAGGACAGGACGGAATGAAAAACTGTTTTTT
CASSSPRTGRNEKLFF
>-|TRBJ1-1|TRBV4-3|-
TGCGCCAGCAGCCAAGATTTGTCGGGCTCTGAAGCTTTCTTT
CASSQDLSGSEAFF
>TRBD2|TRBJ2-7|TRBV18|-
TGTGCCAGCTCACCGCTCGGGGGAGGGGTGGACGAGCAGTACTTC
CASSPLGGGVDEQYF
>TRBD2|TRBJ2-5|TRBV5-4|-
TGTGCCAGCAGCTTGAGAAGTAGCGGGGTGTCAGAGACCCAGTACTTC
CASSLRSSGVSETQYF
>TRBD1|TRBJ1-2|TRBV29-1|-
TGCAGCGTTGCTGACAGGGGGCTTGACTATGGCTACACCTTC
CSVADRGLDYGYTF
>-|TRBJ1-2|TRBV27|-
TGTGCCAGCAGCCCCAGGACGGAAACTCTTAACTATGGCTACACCTTC
CASSPRTETLNYGYTF
>TRBD2|TRBJ2-7|TRBV18|-
TGTGCCAGCTCTCCTTTAGAACTAGCGCCTTACGAGCAGTACTTC
CASSPLELAPYEQYF
>-|TRBJ1-5|TRBV27|-
TGTGCCAGCAGTTTACCGTCGGAGCCCCAGCATTTT
CASSLPSEPQHF
>TRBD2|TRBJ2-5|TRBV6-6|-
TGTGCCAGCAGTTACATCGGGGGGGCGCAAGAGACCCAGTACTTC
CASSYIGGAQETQYF
>TRBD2|TRBJ2-3|TRBV5-4|-
TGTGCCAGCAGCTTGCCCTCTAGCGGAACAGATACGCAGTATTTT
CASSLPSSGTDTQYF
>-|TRBJ1-1|TRBV5-1|-
TGCGCCAGCAGCTTGGGCACACGGGGTGGGAGTCTGAACACTGAAGCTTTCTTT
CASSLGTRGGSLNTEAFF
>TRBD1|TRBJ1-2|TRBV6-5|-
TGTGCCAGTACCGAGCGACAGGGTTGGTATGGCTACACCTTC
CASTERQGWYGYTF
>TRBD1|TRBJ1-1|TRBV11-2|-
TGTGCCAGCAGCCCTGGACAGGGGCACACTGAAGCTTTCTTT
CASSPGQGHTEAFF
>-|TRBJ1-4|TRBV28|-
TGTGCCAGCGTCAACAGGAATAATGAAAAACTGTTTTTT
CASVNRNNEKLFF
>-|TRBJ2-7|TRBV4-1|few
TGCGCCAGCAGCCAGAGGACGGGTTCCTACGAGCAGTACTTC
CASSQRTGSYEQYF
>-|TRBJ1-2|TRBV6-5|many
TGTGCCAGCAGTTACGGGGGTCGTGGCTACACCTTC
CASSYGGRGYTF
>TRBD1|TRBJ1-1|TRBV10-3|-
TGTGCCATCAGAGAGACAGGGCAGAACACTGAAGCTTTCTTT
CAIRETGQNTEAFF
>TRBD1|TRBJ1-1|TRBV27|-
TGTGCCAGCAGTCCCCAACAGGGGTTTAAGACTGAAGCTTTCTTT
CASSPQQGFKTEAFF
>-|TRBJ1-2|TRBV30|few
TGCGGAGGATGGCGGAGAAAGGATGGCTACACCTTC
CGGWRRKDGYTF
>TRBD1|TRBJ1-4|TRBV11-2|few
TGTGCCAGCAGCTTAGTTTTGGGACAGAGTAATGAAAAACTGTTTTTT
CASSLVLGQSNEKLFF
>-|TRBJ2-3|TRBV30|-
TGTGCCTGGACCCTCGGCGGGGTAAGCACAGATACGCAGTATTTT
CAWTLGGVSTDTQYF
>-|TRBJ1-3|TRBV28|-
TGTGCCAGCAGTAAACTGGACACTGGAAACACCATATATTTT
CASSKLDTGNTIYF
>TRBD2|TRBJ2-1|TRBV6-4|-
TGTGCCAGCAGTGACTCGGGACTAGCGGCGACTGAGCAGTTCTTC
CASSDSGLAATEQFF
>-|TRBJ2-1|TRBV4-3|-
TGCGCCAGCAGCCAAGATCTGGCAGCCATCACAAGTGAGCAGTTCTTC
CASSQDLAAITSEQFF
>-|TRBJ2-5|TRBV15|-
TGTGCCACCTCGCCGCGCGCCCAAGAGACCCAGTACTTC
CATSPRAQETQYF
>TRBD1|TRBJ1-6|TRBV7-9|-
TGTGCCAGCAGCATCACCGGGACAGGGAGTTCACCCCTCCACTTT
CASSITGTGSSPLHF
>-|TRBJ1-2|TRBV11-2|-
TGTGCCAGCAGCTTAGGACAGAACTATGGCTACACCTTC
CASSLGQNYGYTF
>-|TRBJ2-5|TRBV9|-
TGTGCCAGCAGCGTTACCGGTCAAGAGACCCAGTACTTC
CASSVTGQETQYF
>TRBD1|TRBJ2-3|TRBV7-6|-
TGTGCCAGCAGCCGAGAGTACAGGGGATTGAAGAATACGCAGTATTTT
CASSREYRGLKNTQYF
>-|TRBJ1-2|TRBV5-1|-
TGCGCCAGCAGCTTGGAATCAGGGGTGGGCTATGGCTACACCTTC
CASSLESGVGYGYTF
>-|TRBJ2-4|TRBV6-6|many
TGTGCCAGCAGACAAGAAAGGGGTAACATTCAGTACTTC
CASRQERGNIQYF
>TRBD1|TRBJ1-2|TRBV27|few
TGTGCCACATATAGACAGGGTAGTGGCTACACCTTC
CATYRQGSGYTF
>-|TRBJ1-3|TRBV5-1|few
TGCGCCAGCAGCTTCGGAACAACGGGTGGAAACACCATATATTTT
CASSFGTTGGNTIYF
>-|TRBJ2-7|TRBV5-1|-
TGCGCCAGCAGCCTAGACCTTGTCGAGCAGTACTTC
CASSLDLVEQYF
>-|TRBJ2-3|TRBV6-1|few
TGTGCCAGCACGTCGGTCAGAGGTAGAGATACGCAGTATTTT
CASTSVRGRDTQYF
>-|TRBJ2-7|TRBV5-8|few
TGTGCCAGCAGCCGGGGGCTCGAGGGGGGCTCCTACGAGCAGTACTTC
CASSRGLEGGSYEQYF
>-|TRBJ1-2|TRBV4-2|few
TGTGCCAGCAGCCAAGATCCCAGGGAGGACTATGGCTACACCTTC
CASSQDPREDYGYTF
>-|TRBJ1-1|TRBV11-2|-
TGTGCCAGCAGCCCATTACAGGACAGTATTCCTGAAGCTTTCTTT
CASSPLQDSIPEAFF
>TRBD1|TRBJ1-5|TRBV2|few
TGTGCCAGCAGTGGGGACAGGGGTCAGCCCCAGCATTTT
CASSGDRGQPQHF
>-|TRBJ1-4|TRBV30|-
TGTGCCTGGAGTGTACTTTCGGGGACGGAACTGTTTTTT
CAWSVLSGTELFF
>-|TRBJ1-3|TRBV5-5|-
TGTGCCAGCAGCGAAAGGTGGGGACTCTCTGGAAACACCATATATTTT
CASSERWGLSGNTIYF
>TRBD1|TRBJ2-2|TRBV11-3|-
TGTGCCAGCACCCCCTCGACAGGGACCGGGGAGCTGTTTTTT
CASTPSTGTGELFF
>-|TRBJ2-1|TRBV2|once
TGTGCCAGCAGTGAATCGCGGCTAGTTGAGCAGTTCTTC
CASSESRLVEQFF
>-|TRBJ1-1|TRBV4-2|-
TGTGCCAGCAGCCAAGATGGGCGGCAGAACACTGAAGCTTTCTTT
CASSQDGRQNTEAFF
>-|TRBJ2-6|TRBV30|-
TGTGCCTGGAGCTTACATAGCTCTGGGGCCAACGTCCTGACTTTC
CAWSLHSSGANVLTF